Below, 31 T cell receptor beta chains from the same sample are listed, as sequenced in a study of T cells in Graves' hyperthyroidism and ophthalmopathy. TCR beta CDR3 sequences were amplified from RNA transcripts. Carried out on the TCR CDR3, a first-round RT-PCR used the HTBI primer set. Each CDR3 protein gets one entry after TCRdb re-called the multiplex PCR reads with MiXCR. The sample includes about 660,000 distinct CDR3 sequences, 45% seen only once; the top ten take approximately 6.8%. Sequencing input: peripheral blood or thyroid tissue (not recorded which). The origin of the receptors is an adult man with Graves' disease, either hyperthyroidism or ophthalmopathy (not recorded which).

The chain couples TRBV2 to TRBJ1-6, with 9 bases fitting TRBD1. V was pared by 6 bases and J by 7 bases, with 4 bases of the junction left unmatched. Germline assignment: CDR1 SNHLY and CDR2 FYNNEI. The CDR3 contains 14 residues. CDR3 region: CASRRTGENSPLHF. DNA for the CDR3: TGTGCCAGCAGGAGGACAGGGGAAAATTCACCCCTCCACTTT.

This clonotype was recorded a few times. The chain couples TRBV19 to TRBJ1-2, with 8 bases aligning to TRBD1. This CDR3 region has 13 residues. Trimming took 3 bases from V and 7 from J; bases not matched to a gene: 4. Germline V gene sequence: CDR1 LNHDA, CDR2 SQIVND (reference sequence). In nucleotides, the CDR3 is TGTGCCAGTAGTATGGACAGGGCCGTTGGCTACACCTTC. Translated, it gives CASSMDRAVGYTF.

This chain joins TRBV9 and TRBJ1-5, with 9 bases that match TRBD1. This CDR3 comprises 15 residues. The germline CDR1 and CDR2 sequences are SGDLS and YYNGEE. J gave up 7 bases and V 2 bases, and 7 bases lay outside the gene matches. The CDR3 is CASSVGTGYKQPQHF. In nucleotides, the CDR3 is TGTGCCAGCAGCGTGGGGACAGGGTATAAACAGCCCCAGCATTTT. The full variable domain, in which reference TRBV9 and TRBJ1-5 provide the parts outside the CDR3, is DSGVTQTPKHLITATGQRVTLRCSPRSGDLSVYWYQQSLDQGLQFLIQYYNGEERAKGNILERFSAQQFPDLHSELNLSSLELGDSALYFCASSVGTGYKQPQHFGDGTRLSIL.

The chain couples TRBV29-1 to TRBJ1-2; D is unresolved. V gave up 3 bases and J gave up 4 bases, with 18 bases separating them. Germline V gene data show CDR1 as SQVTM and CDR2 as ANQGSEA. The CDR3 length is 15 residues. The CDR3 is CSVEPVERTAYGYTF. CDR3 in DNA: TGCAGCGTTGAGCCAGTGGAAAGGACTGCCTATGGCTACACCTTC.

This clonotype occurred many times. The chain combines TRBV7-8 with TRBJ2-7; D perhaps matches TRBD1 (5 bases). The CDR3 extends over 13 amino acids. From germline, CDR1 is SGHVS and CDR2 FQNEAQ. The V end was cut by 1 base, the J end by 5 bases, with 9 bases between. Here the CDR3 DNA reads TGTGCCAGCAGCTTAGGTCAGGGCCACGAGCAGTACTTC. Encoded protein: CASSLGQGHEQYF.

This clonotype was picked up many times. This chain connects TRBV9 to TRBJ1-2; D might be TRBD1 (5 bases). V lost 0 bases to trimming and J lost 4 bases, with 10 bases between them. Germline V gene lookup returns CDR1 SGDLS and CDR2 YYNGEE. The CDR3 is 14 residues long. CDR3 amino acids: CASSVDWGGYGYTF. CDR3 nucleotide sequence: TGTGCCAGCAGCGTAGATTGGGGCGGCTATGGCTACACCTTC.

This clonotype was detected many times. Written as DNA, the CDR3 is TGCAGCGTCCGGGCGGGGCTGAATTCACCCCTCCACTTT. This encodes CSVRAGLNSPLHF. The chain couples TRBV29-1 to TRBJ1-6; D is possibly TRBD1 (5 bases). The CDR3 is 13 residues long. Germline assignment: CDR1 SQVTM and CDR2 ANQGSEA. V was shortened by 6 bases and J by 7 bases, with 13 bases between the two germline ends.

This rearrangement joins TRBV14 to TRBJ1-6, with a tentative D call TRBD1 (5 bases). This CDR3 comprises 14 residues. V lost 2 bases and J 10 bases, leaving 12 bases between the germline ends. Germline V CDR1 and CDR2: SGHDN, FVKESK. The CDR3 region has the DNA TGTGCCAGCAGCCAACAGGGATCAACCTCACCCCTCCACTTT. It specifies CASSQQGSTSPLHF.

This clonotype was seen ten or more times. The CDR3 here is CSASRREGAYEQYF. As DNA, the CDR3 is TGCAGTGCTTCACGACGCGAAGGGGCCTACGAGCAGTACTTC. The J gene is TRBJ2-7, the V gene TRBV20-1, with D tentatively TRBD1 (5 bases). This CDR3 region has 14 residues. V dropped 5 bases and J dropped 2 bases, with 16 bases sitting between them. The germline CDR1 and CDR2 sequences are DFQATT and SNEGSKA (reference sequence).

The rearrangement uses TRBV6-1 and TRBJ1-2, with no clear D. The CDR3 consists of 14 residues. With 1 base removed from V and 2 bases from J, the gap between germline ends came to 8 bases. Germline-derived CDR1 and CDR2 are MNHNS and SASEGT. CDR3 nucleotides: TGTGCCAGCAGTGAAGTCCGGGTAAACTATGGCTACACCTTC. Translating gives CASSEVRVNYGYTF.

The rearrangement uses TRBV5-1 and TRBJ1-6; D remains ambiguous. V shed 0 bases and J shed 11 bases, with 12 bases lying between them. This CDR3 spans 14 amino acids. The V gene's germline CDR1 is SGHRS and CDR2 YFSETQ. CDR3 DNA: TGCGCCAGCAGCTTGGATCTAGTGGGAGCACCCCTCCACTTT. Residues: CASSLDLVGAPLHF.

On this clonotype: The CDR3 does not close with the conserved phenylalanine or tryptophan, likely indicating a read error. This chain connects TRBV9 to TRBJ1-1, with D possibly being TRBD1 (6 bases). V was shortened by 0 bases and J by 0 bases, with 9 bases between the two germline ends. This CDR3 is 15 amino acids long. In germline, CDR1 is SGDLS, CDR2 YYNGEE. The CDR3 sequence: CASSVGTDMNTEAFL. DNA of the CDR3: TGTGCCAGCAGCGTAGGGACAGATATGAACACTGAAGCTTTCCTT.

Concerning this clonotype: A much larger clone lies a single base off, so this may be a read error. The chain combines TRBV7-6 with TRBJ2-7, with a possible D match to TRBD2 (6 bases). V was clipped by 6 bases and J by 12 bases, with 18 bases between them. CDR1 and CDR2 from the germline V gene are SGHVS and FNYEAQ. This CDR3 region has 12 residues. In DNA, the CDR3 is TGTGCCAGCAGGCGCCACGGCGGGGTTGCGTACTTC. It codes for CASRRHGGVAYF. The full variable domain, rest sourced from reference TRBV7-6 and TRBJ2-7, is GAGVSQSPRYKVTKRGQDVALRCDPISGHVSLYWYRQALGQGPEFLTYFNYEAQQDKSGLPNDRFSAERPEGSISTLTIQRTEQRDSAMYRCASRRHGGVAYFGPGTRLTVT.

The V call is TRBV29-1, the J call TRBJ1-2; 8 bases map to TRBD1. The germline V gene has CDR1 SQVTM and CDR2 ANQGSEA. The J segment lost 6 bases and the V segment lost 8 bases, leaving 8 bases of the junction unmatched. There are 12 residues in the CDR3. The CDR3 bases are TGCAGCTTACAGGGGGTTGCCGATGGCTACACCTTC. Translating gives CSLQGVADGYTF.

At least ten counts were recorded for this clonotype. This chain uses TRBV29-1 with TRBJ1-4; a possible D gene is TRBD1 (6 bases). The V end lost 6 bases, the J end lost 8 bases, and 16 bases lay between the germline ends. Germline-derived CDR1 and CDR2 are SQVTM and ANQGSEA. There are 13 residues in the CDR3. This CDR3 reads CSVGQGKNEKLFF. CDR3 nucleotides: TGCAGCGTGGGGCAGGGGAAGAACGAAAAACTGTTTTTT.

This clonotype was counted at least ten times. V and J are TRBV7-2 and TRBJ2-5, with a tentative D call TRBD1 (5 bases). Trimming removed 2 bases from V and 4 bases from J, with 11 bases in between. From germline, CDR1 is SGHTA and CDR2 FQGNSA. The length of the CDR3 is 14 residues. The CDR3 sequence: CASSLYGRAETQYF. The CDR3 DNA reads TGTGCCAGCAGCTTATACGGCAGGGCAGAGACCCAGTACTTC. The complete variable domain, with remaining parts taken from reference TRBV7-2 and TRBJ2-5, reads GAGVSQSPSNKVTEKGKDVELRCDPISGHTALYWYRQSLGQGLEFLIYFQGNSAPDKSGLPSDRFSAERTGGSVSTLTIQRTQQEDSAVYLCASSLYGRAETQYFGPGTRLLVL.

The chain uses TRBV19 and TRBJ2-2; tentative D call: TRBD2 (5 bases). Germline V gives CDR1 LNHDA, CDR2 SQIVND (reference sequence). The CDR3 runs 12 residues. Between the trimmed V and J ends, which lost 3 bases and 6 bases, there was a span of 5 bases. CDR3 bases: TGTGCCAGTAGTATGAGGGCCGGGGAGCTGTTTTTT. Translation: CASSMRAGELFF.

V is TRBV14 and J is TRBJ2-5; the match to TRBD1 covers 7 bases. This CDR3 has 16 residues. Germline CDR1 reads SGHDN; CDR2 reads FVKESK. Trimming removed 3 bases from V and 6 bases from J; junction bases left unmatched: 13. The CDR3: CASSQELGTVSKTQYF. CDR3 DNA: TGTGCCAGCAGCCAGGAACTCGGGACAGTATCGAAGACCCAGTACTTC.

As to this clonotype: A read error may be the cause here, since a much bigger clone is one base away. The V and J genes are TRBV7-2 and TRBJ1-1; D ambiguous. CDR1 is SGHTA and CDR2 is FQGNSA in the germline V gene. The CDR3 is 14 residues long. DNA of the CDR3: TGTGCCAGCAAGGAAAGTGTCATGAACACTGAAGCTCTCTTT. Its translation: CASKESVMNTEALF.

This rearrangement joins TRBV11-1 to TRBJ1-6, with 7 bases matching TRBD1. The ends lost 5 bases at V and 6 bases at J; junction bases unmatched: 7. Germline V CDR1 and CDR2: SGHAT, FQDESV (reference sequence). The CDR3 extends over 15 amino acids. The CDR3 nucleotides are TGTGCCAGCAGCCTCGACAGGGTCCCTAATTCACCCCTCCACTTT. The encoded protein is CASSLDRVPNSPLHF.

The rearrangement joins TRBV7-6 to TRBJ1-1, with D possibly matching TRBD1 (6 bases). CDR1 and CDR2 (germline): SGHVS, FNYEAQ. The CDR3 runs 17 residues. Trimming removed 2 bases at V and 2 bases at J, with 18 bases between. This chain's CDR3 is CASSLNAGAGLNTEAFF. CDR3 coding DNA: TGTGCCAGCAGCTTAAATGCAGGGGCTGGGCTAAACACTGAAGCTTTCTTT.

The chain is built from TRBV4-1 and TRBJ2-7; 7 bases map to TRBD1. CDR3 size: 15 residues. CDR1 MGHRA and CDR2 YSYEKL come from the germline V gene. V shed 3 bases, J shed 0 bases, and the junction held 5 bases outside the gene matches. The CDR3 sequence is CASSQARQGSYEQYF. The CDR3 coding sequence is TGCGCCAGCAGCCAGGCGAGACAGGGCTCCTACGAGCAGTACTTC.

This clonotype was counted only a few times. The chain carries TRBV19 and TRBJ1-5; no definite D call. V lost 7 bases and J 4 bases, leaving 17 bases between the germline ends. The CDR3 length is 15 residues. The germline V gene encodes CDR1 LNHDA and CDR2 SQIVND (reference sequence). This chain's CDR3 is CASTNSGNLNQPQHF. As DNA, the CDR3 is TGTGCCAGTACCAACTCCGGGAACCTAAATCAGCCCCAGCATTTT. The complete variable domain, with remaining parts taken from reference TRBV19 and TRBJ1-5, reads DGGITQSPKYLFRKEGQNVTLSCEQNLNHDAMYWYRQDPGQGLRLIYYSQIVNDFQKGDIAEGYSVSREKKESFPLTVTSAQKNPTAFYLCASTNSGNLNQPQHFGDGTRLSIL.

The chain links TRBV7-9 to TRBJ1-1; D call uncertain. Germline values: CDR1 SEHNR, CDR2 FQNEAQ (reference sequence). The CDR3 runs 12 residues. The V end lost 0 bases, the J end lost 11 bases, and 10 bases lay between the germline ends. CDR3 amino acids: CASSLAVLDAFF. In nucleotides, the CDR3 is TGTGCCAGCAGCTTAGCGGTACTAGATGCTTTCTTT.

The rearrangement links TRBV28 to TRBJ1-2; perhaps TRBD1 as D (5 bases). The V end was cut by 2 bases, the J end by 0 bases, with 10 bases between. In germline, CDR1 is MDHEN, CDR2 SYDVKM. The CDR3 extends over 15 amino acids. The DNA for the CDR3 is TGTGCCAGCAGTTTAGCGGGGCGAGCTAACTATGGCTACACCTTC. It specifies CASSLAGRANYGYTF.

The chain employs TRBV29-1 and TRBJ1-5; D perhaps matches TRBD1 (5 bases). The germline CDR1 and CDR2 sequences are SQVTM and ANQGSEA. CDR3 size: 12 residues. Trimming took 7 bases from V and 6 from J, leaving 13 bases between them. The CDR3 spells CSGGTEGQPQHF. The CDR3 coding sequence is TGCAGCGGTGGGACGGAGGGTCAGCCCCAGCATTTT. The variable domain in full, completed from reference TRBV29-1 and TRBJ1-5, reads SAVISQKPSRDICQRGTSLTIQCQVDSQVTMMFWYRQQPGQSLTLIATANQGSEATYESGFVIDKFPISRPNLTFSTLTVSNMSPEDSSIYLCSGGTEGQPQHFGDGTRLSIL.

This clonotype was seen only once. J is TRBJ1-4 and V is TRBV25-1; D unclear. CDR3 length: 15 amino acids. Germline-derived CDR1 and CDR2 are MGHDK and SYGVNS. Trimming shortened V by 5 bases and J by 5 bases, and 15 bases separated the two germline ends. As DNA, the CDR3 is TGTGCCAGCAGTTTGTATCGCAGCCCAAATGAAAAACTGTTTTTT. It translates to CASSLYRSPNEKLFF.

This sequence joins TRBV7-2 and TRBJ2-1; weak D call: TRBD1 (5 bases). Germline CDR1 is SGHTA and CDR2 is FQGNSA. Trimming removed 5 bases from V and 9 bases from J, with 14 bases in between. The CDR3 has 13 amino acids. CDR3 loop: CASSSQGLGEQFF. CDR3 nucleotides: TGTGCCAGCAGCAGTCAGGGTTTAGGTGAGCAGTTCTTC.

Concerning this clonotype itself: At one end, the junction sequence differs from germline, possibly due to a read error. The chain joins TRBV10-2 to TRBJ1-3; 9 bases match TRBD1. Germline V lookup: CDR1 WSHSY, CDR2 SAAADI. This CDR3 is built from 15 residues. The DNA of the CDR3 is TGCGCCAGCAGTTCCGGGACAGGGTATGGAAACACCGTATATTTT. It is translated as CASSSGTGYGNTVYF.

The V and J genes are TRBV6-5 and TRBJ1-2, with a tentative D call TRBD1 (6 bases). Per the germline V gene, CDR1 is MNHEY and CDR2 is SVGAGI. The CDR3 is 16 residues long. V lost 0 bases and J 7 bases, leaving 18 bases between the germline ends. The CDR3 sequence: CASSYSGTTAASGYTF. The CDR3 bases are TGTGCCAGCAGTTACTCCGGGACAACGGCTGCGTCTGGCTACACCTTC.

The table lists this clonotype with a few counts. The chain employs TRBV9 and TRBJ2-7; 8 bases are shared with TRBD1. The CDR3 length is 15 residues. Germline V gene data show CDR1 as SGDLS and CDR2 as YYNGEE. V lost 0 bases and J lost 7; bases outside the gene matches: 9. The CDR3 loop reads CASSVGQGSVGEQYF. DNA for the CDR3: TGTGCCAGCAGCGTAGGACAGGGGTCAGTGGGTGAGCAGTACTTC.